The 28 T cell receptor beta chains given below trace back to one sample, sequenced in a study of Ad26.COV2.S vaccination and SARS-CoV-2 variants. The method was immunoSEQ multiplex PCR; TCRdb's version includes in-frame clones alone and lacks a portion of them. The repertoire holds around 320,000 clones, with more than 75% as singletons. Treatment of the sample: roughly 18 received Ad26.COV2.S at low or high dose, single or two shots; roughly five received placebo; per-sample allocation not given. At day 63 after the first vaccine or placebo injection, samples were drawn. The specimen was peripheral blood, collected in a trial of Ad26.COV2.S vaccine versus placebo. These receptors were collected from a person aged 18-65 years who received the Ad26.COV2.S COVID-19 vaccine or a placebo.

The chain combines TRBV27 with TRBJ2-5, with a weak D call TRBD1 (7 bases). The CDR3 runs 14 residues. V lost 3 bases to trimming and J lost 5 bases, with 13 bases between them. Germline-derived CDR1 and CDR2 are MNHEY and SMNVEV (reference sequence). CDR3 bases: TGTGCCAGCAGTTTTGGGGGGACAGATGAGACCCAGTACTTC. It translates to CASSFGGTDETQYF.

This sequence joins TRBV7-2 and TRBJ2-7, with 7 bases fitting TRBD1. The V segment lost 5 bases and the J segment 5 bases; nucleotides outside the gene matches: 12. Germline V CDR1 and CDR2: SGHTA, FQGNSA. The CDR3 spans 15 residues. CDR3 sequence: CASSPPIKDRHEQYF. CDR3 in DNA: TGTGCCAGCAGCCCTCCGATCAAGGACAGGCACGAGCAGTACTTC.

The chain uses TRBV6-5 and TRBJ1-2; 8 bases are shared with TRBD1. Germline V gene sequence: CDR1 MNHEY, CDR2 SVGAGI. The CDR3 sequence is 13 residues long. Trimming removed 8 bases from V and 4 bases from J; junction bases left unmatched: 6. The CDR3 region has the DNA TGTGCCAGCTATAAGGGGACAGGCTATGGCTACACCTTC. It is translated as CASYKGTGYGYTF.

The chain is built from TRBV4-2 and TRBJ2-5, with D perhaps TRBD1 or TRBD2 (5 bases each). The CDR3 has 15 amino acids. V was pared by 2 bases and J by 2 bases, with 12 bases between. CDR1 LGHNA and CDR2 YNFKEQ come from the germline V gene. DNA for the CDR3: TGTGCCAGCAGCCAAATCCTAGGGACGCAAGAGACCCAGTACTTC. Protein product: CASSQILGTQETQYF.

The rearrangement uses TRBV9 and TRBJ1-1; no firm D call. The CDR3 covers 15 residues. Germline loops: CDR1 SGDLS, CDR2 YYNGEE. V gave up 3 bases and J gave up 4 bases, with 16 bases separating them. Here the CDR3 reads CASSASFGGSTEAFF. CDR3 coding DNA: TGTGCCAGCAGCGCCTCTTTCGGAGGGTCCACTGAAGCTTTCTTT.

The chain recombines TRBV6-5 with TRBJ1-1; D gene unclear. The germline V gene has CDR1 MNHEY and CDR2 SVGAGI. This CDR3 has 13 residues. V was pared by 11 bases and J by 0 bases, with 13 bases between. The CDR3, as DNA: TGTGCCTGCTCACGAGCCCTGAACACTGAAGCTTTCTTT. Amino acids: CACSRALNTEAFF.

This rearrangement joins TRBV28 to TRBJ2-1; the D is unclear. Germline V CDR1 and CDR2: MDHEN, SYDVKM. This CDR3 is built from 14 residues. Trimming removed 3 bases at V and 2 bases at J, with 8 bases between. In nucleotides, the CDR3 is TGTGCCAGCAGTTTTCCTAGTACCTACAATGAGCAGTTCTTC. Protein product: CASSFPSTYNEQFF.

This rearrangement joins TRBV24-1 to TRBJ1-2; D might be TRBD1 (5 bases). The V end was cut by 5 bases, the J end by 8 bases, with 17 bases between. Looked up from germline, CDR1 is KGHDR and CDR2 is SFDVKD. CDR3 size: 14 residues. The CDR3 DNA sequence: TGTGCCACCAGTGCTGCAGACAGTGAGGGAGGCTACACCTTC. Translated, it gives CATSAADSEGGYTF.

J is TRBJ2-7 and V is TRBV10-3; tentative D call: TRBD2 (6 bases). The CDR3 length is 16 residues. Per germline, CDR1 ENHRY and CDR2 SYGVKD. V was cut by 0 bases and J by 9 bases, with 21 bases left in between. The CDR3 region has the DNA TGTGCCATCAGTGAGTCGACTCGCGGCGGGGAGGCGCGGCAGTACTTC. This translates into CAISESTRGGEARQYF.

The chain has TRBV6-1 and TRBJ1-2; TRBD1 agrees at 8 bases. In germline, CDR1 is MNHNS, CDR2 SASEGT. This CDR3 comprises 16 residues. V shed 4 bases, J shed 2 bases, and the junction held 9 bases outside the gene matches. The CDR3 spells CASSVITGGSNYGYTF. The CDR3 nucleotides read TGTGCCAGCAGTGTTATCACAGGGGGTTCGAACTATGGCTACACCTTC.

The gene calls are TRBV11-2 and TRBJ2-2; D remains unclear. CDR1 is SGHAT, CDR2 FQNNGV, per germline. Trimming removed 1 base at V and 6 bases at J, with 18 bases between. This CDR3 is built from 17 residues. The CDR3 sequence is CASSLAFATEAPGELFF. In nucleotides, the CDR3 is TGTGCCAGCAGCTTAGCCTTCGCTACAGAGGCCCCCGGGGAGCTGTTTTTT.

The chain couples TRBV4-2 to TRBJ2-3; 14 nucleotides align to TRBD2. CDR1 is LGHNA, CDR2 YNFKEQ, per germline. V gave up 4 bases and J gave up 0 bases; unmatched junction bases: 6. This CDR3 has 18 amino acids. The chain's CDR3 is CASSLGTSGGGSTDTQYF. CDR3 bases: TGTGCCAGCAGCCTAGGGACTAGCGGGGGTGGTAGCACAGATACGCAGTATTTT.

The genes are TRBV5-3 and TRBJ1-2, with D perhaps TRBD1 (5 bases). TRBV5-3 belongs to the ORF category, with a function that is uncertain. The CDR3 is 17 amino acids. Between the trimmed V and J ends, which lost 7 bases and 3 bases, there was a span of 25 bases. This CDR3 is CARRLVRTGPNDYGYTF. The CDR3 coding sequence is TGTGCCAGACGGCTAGTCAGGACGGGACCGAACGACTATGGCTACACCTTC.

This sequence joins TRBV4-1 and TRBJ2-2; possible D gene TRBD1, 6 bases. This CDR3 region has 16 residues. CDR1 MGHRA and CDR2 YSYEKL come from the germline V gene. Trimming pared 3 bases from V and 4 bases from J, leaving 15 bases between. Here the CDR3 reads CASSHPLLGGTGELFF. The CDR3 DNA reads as TGCGCCAGCAGCCACCCCCTGTTAGGGGGCACCGGGGAGCTGTTTTTT.

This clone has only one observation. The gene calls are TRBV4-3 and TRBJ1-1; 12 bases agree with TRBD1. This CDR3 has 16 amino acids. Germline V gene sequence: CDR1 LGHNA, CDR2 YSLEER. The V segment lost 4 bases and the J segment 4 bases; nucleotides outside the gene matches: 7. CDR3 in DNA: TGCGCCAGCAGCCGCACCGGGACAGGGGGCAGCACTGAAGCTTTCTTT. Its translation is CASSRTGTGGSTEAFF.

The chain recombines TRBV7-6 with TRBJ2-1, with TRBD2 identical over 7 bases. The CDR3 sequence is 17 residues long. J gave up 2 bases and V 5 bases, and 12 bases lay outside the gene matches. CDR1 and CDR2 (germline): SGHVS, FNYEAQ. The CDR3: CASSAWQSGETYNEQFF. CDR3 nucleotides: TGTGCCAGCAGCGCTTGGCAAAGCGGGGAAACCTACAATGAGCAGTTCTTC. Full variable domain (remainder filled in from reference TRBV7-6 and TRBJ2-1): GAGVSQSPRYKVTKRGQDVALRCDPISGHVSLYWYRQALGQGPEFLTYFNYEAQQDKSGLPNDRFSAERPEGSISTLTIQRTEQRDSAMYRCASSAWQSGETYNEQFFGPGTRLTVL.

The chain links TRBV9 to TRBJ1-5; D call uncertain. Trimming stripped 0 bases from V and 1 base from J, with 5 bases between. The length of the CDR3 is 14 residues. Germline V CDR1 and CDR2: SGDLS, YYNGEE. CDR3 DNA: TGTGCCAGCAGCGTAGCGGACAGCAATCAGCCCCAGCATTTT. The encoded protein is CASSVADSNQPQHF.

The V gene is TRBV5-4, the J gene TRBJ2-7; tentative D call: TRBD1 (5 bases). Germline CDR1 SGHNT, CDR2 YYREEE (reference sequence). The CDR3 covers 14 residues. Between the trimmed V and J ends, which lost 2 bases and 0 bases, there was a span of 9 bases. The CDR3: CASSFAGNSYEQYF. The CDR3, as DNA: TGTGCCAGCAGCTTTGCAGGGAACTCCTACGAGCAGTACTTC.

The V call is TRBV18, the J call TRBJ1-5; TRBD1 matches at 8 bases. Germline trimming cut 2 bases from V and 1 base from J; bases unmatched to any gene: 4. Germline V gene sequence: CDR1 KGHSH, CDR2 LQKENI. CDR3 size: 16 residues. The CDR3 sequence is CASSPGQGGSNQPQHF. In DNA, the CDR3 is TGTGCCAGCTCACCAGGACAGGGCGGCAGCAATCAGCCCCAGCATTTT.

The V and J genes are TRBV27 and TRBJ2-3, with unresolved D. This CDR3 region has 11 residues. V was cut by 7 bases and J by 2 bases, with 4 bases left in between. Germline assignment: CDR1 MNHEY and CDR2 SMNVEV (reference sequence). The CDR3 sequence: CASTHTDTQYF. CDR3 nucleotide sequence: TGTGCCAGCACCCACACAGATACGCAGTATTTT.

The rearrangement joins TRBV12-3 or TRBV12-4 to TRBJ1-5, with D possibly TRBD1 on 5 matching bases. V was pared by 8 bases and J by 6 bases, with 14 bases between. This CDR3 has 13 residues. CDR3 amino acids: CASHAGRGQPQHF. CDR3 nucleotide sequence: TGTGCCAGCCACGCGGGAAGGGGTCAGCCCCAGCATTTT.

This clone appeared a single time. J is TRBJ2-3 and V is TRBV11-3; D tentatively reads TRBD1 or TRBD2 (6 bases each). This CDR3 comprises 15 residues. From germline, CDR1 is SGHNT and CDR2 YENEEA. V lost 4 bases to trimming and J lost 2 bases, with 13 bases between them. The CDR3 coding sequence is TGTGCCAGCAGCTATGGGGGGCTCGACACAGATACGCAGTATTTT. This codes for CASSYGGLDTDTQYF. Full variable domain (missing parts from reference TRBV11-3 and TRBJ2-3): EAGVVQSPRYKIIEKKQPVAFWCNPISGHNTLYWYLQNLGQGPELLIRYENEEAVDDSQLPKDRFSAERLKGVDSTLKIQPAELGDSAVYLCASSYGGLDTDTQYFGPGTRLTVL.

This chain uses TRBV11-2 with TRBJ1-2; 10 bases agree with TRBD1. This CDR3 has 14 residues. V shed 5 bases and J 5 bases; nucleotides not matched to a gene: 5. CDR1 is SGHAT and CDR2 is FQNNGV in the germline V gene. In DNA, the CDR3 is TGTGCCAGCAGCGCGACAGGGGGCGGATATGGCTACACCTTC. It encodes CASSATGGGYGYTF.

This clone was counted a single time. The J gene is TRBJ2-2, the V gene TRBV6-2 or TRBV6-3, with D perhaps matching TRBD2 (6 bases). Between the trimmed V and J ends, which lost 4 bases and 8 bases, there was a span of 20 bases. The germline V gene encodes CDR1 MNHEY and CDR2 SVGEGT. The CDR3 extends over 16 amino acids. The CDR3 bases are TGTGCCAGCAGTTTACCGGGACTGGGCGAACCTGGGGAGCTGTTTTTT. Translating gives CASSLPGLGEPGELFF.

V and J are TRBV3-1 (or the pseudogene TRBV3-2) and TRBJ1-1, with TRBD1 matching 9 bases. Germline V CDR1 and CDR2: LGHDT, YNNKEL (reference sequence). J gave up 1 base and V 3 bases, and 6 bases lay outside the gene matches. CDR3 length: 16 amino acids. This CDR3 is CASSQGQGLRNTEAFF. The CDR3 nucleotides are TGTGCCAGCAGCCAGGGACAGGGTCTAAGGAACACTGAAGCTTTCTTT.

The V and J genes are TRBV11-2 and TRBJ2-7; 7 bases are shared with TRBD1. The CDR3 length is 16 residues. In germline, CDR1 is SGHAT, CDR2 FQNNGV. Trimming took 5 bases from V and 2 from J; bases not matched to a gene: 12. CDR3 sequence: CASSTHWDRAPYEQYF. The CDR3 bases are TGTGCCAGCAGCACTCATTGGGACAGAGCACCCTACGAGCAGTACTTC.

The CDR3 loop is CASSYTHRYTAFF. CDR3 nucleotide sequence: TGTGCCAGCAGTTACACTCACCGCTACACAGCTTTCTTT. The chain carries TRBV6-6 and TRBJ1-1; D not resolved. This CDR3 contains 13 residues. Trimming left V 2 bases short and J 10 bases short, with 14 bases between. Germline V gene sequence: CDR1 MNHNY, CDR2 SVGAGI (reference sequence).

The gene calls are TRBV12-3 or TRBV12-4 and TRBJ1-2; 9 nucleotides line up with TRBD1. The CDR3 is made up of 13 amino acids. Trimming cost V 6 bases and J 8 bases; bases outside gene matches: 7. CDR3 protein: CASSLGQGNGYTF. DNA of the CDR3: TGTGCCAGCAGCCTGGGACAGGGTAACGGCTACACCTTC.